A single sample is the source of the 25 T cell receptor beta chains below, sequenced in a study of blood T cell repertoires in COVID-19. Data came from immunoSEQ multiplex PCR; TCRdb stores just in-frame clones and leaves some out. In the table there are 250,000 to 300,000 clones, about nine tenths of which are singletons. Sequenced sample: peripheral blood. The receptors shown here come from a woman in her forties or fifties who had recovered from COVID-19.

The gene calls are TRBV2 and TRBJ1-2; D is uncertain. Germline V CDR1 and CDR2: SNHLY, FYNNEI. CDR3 size: 15 residues. The V end lost 3 bases, the J end lost 3 bases, and 14 bases lay between the germline ends. This CDR3 is CASSDRLNGDYGYTF. The CDR3 DNA sequence: TGTGCCAGCAGTGACAGGCTCAACGGGGACTATGGCTACACCTTC.

The chain joins TRBV19 to TRBJ2-1; 12 bases line up with TRBD2. The CDR3 totals 14 residues. Germline loops: CDR1 LNHDA, CDR2 SQIVND (reference sequence). The V segment lost 7 bases and the J segment 7 bases; nucleotides outside the gene matches: 5. CDR3 protein: CASTPTSGGNEQFF. In DNA, the CDR3 is TGTGCCAGTACCCCGACTAGCGGGGGTAATGAGCAGTTCTTC.

V gene TRBV7-8 combines with J gene TRBJ2-1, with 8 positions matching TRBD2. The length of the CDR3 is 15 residues. Germline loops: CDR1 SGHVS, CDR2 FQNEAQ. The junction had 8 bases not matched to a gene; V was cut back by 4 bases and J by 6 bases. Here the CDR3 DNA reads TGTGCCAGCAGCTGGGGGACTAGTGGGTCCAATGAGCAGTTCTTC. It yields the protein CASSWGTSGSNEQFF. Full variable domain (rest looked up from reference TRBV7-8 and TRBJ2-1): GAGVSQSPRYKVAKRGQDVALRCDPISGHVSLFWYQQALGQGPEFLTYFQNEAQLDKSGLPSDRFFAERPEGSVSTLKIQRTQQEDSAVYLCASSWGTSGSNEQFFGPGTRLTVL.

The chain carries TRBV6-5 and TRBJ2-1; 10 bases are a match to TRBD2. The CDR3 extends over 16 amino acids. With V trimmed by 0 bases and J by 3 bases, 2 bases remained unmatched. CDR1 is MNHEY and CDR2 is SVGAGI in the germline V gene. This CDR3 reads CASSYSVAGGYNEQFF. CDR3 DNA sequence: TGTGCCAGCAGTTACTCGGTAGCGGGGGGCTACAATGAGCAGTTCTTC.

The chain uses TRBV6-5 and TRBJ2-7; maybe TRBD2 (6 bases). V shed 2 bases and J shed 3 bases, with 14 bases lying between them. Germline V gene lookup returns CDR1 MNHEY and CDR2 SVGAGI. CDR3 size: 15 residues. CDR3 amino acids: CASSYDSWGDYEQYF. Written as DNA, the CDR3 is TGTGCCAGCAGTTACGACAGCTGGGGGGACTACGAGCAGTACTTC.

This chain links TRBV3-1 (or the pseudogene TRBV3-2) with TRBJ2-1; the match to TRBD2 covers 16 bases. The CDR3 spans 19 residues. Germline lookup yields CDR1 LGHDT and CDR2 YNNKEL (reference sequence). The V gene end was trimmed by 1 base and the J gene end by 7 bases; junction bases not matched to a gene: 10. The CDR3 bases are TGTGCCAGCAGCCAAGGACCCGGGACTAGCGGGAGGGAGGAGAATGAGCAGTTCTTC. Protein product: CASSQGPGTSGREENEQFF.

J is TRBJ2-1 and V is TRBV15; D might be TRBD2 (6 bases). V was trimmed by 4 bases and J by 4 bases, leaving 8 bases between them. The CDR3 runs to 13 residues. The germline V gene has CDR1 LNHNV and CDR2 YYDKDF (reference sequence). The CDR3 bases are TGTGCCACCAGCAAGCGGGCGTACAATGAGCAGTTCTTC. Translating it yields CATSKRAYNEQFF.

CDR3 DNA sequence: TGTGCCAGCAGTGAAGCGGCAGGGATGAAACTGTTTTTT. It yields the protein CASSEAAGMKLFF. The chain combines TRBV6-1 with TRBJ1-4; maybe TRBD1 (5 bases). From germline, CDR1 is MNHNS and CDR2 SASEGT. This CDR3 contains 13 residues. V was trimmed by 0 bases and J by 11 bases, leaving 10 bases between them.

This clone was recorded only once. The chain employs TRBV11-2 and TRBJ2-7; no clear D. Germline V CDR1 and CDR2: SGHAT, FQNNGV. The CDR3 is made up of 13 amino acids. Trimming left V 1 base short and J 5 bases short, with 9 bases between. CDR3 protein: CASSLGRVHEQYF. The CDR3 DNA follows: TGTGCCAGCAGCTTAGGACGGGTCCACGAGCAGTACTTC.

The chain employs TRBV6-5 and TRBJ1-1; possibly TRBD1 for D (6 bases). From germline, CDR1 is MNHEY and CDR2 SVGAGI. This CDR3 region has 15 residues. Trimming cost V 2 bases and J 1 base, with 11 bases left between them. CDR3 loop: CASSYRGLGNTEAFF. For the CDR3, the DNA is TGTGCCAGCAGTTACAGGGGGTTGGGGAACACTGAAGCTTTCTTT.

This rearrangement joins TRBV4-1 to TRBJ2-1; 11 nucleotides line up with TRBD2. The CDR3 extends over 19 amino acids. The junction had 10 bases not matched to a gene; V was cut back by 1 base and J by 2 bases. CDR1 is MGHRA and CDR2 is YSYEKL in the germline V gene. CDR3 DNA: TGCGCCAGCAGCCAAGCTTATGTAGCGGGGGGGCTAGCCTACAATGAGCAGTTCTTC. Amino acid sequence: CASSQAYVAGGLAYNEQFF.

The V call is TRBV19, the J call TRBJ1-5, with D maybe TRBD1 (6 bases). V lost 2 bases, J lost 1 base, and 24 bases lay in between. Germline-derived CDR1 and CDR2 are LNHDA and SQIVND (reference sequence). CDR3 length: 20 residues. This chain's CDR3 is CASSITPGTGSNGSNQPQHF. The DNA of the CDR3 is TGTGCCAGTAGTATAACGCCCGGCACAGGGTCAAACGGAAGCAATCAGCCCCAGCATTTT.

The gene calls are TRBV9 and TRBJ1-2, with 7 bases that match TRBD1. The J segment lost 3 bases and the V segment lost 3 bases, leaving 11 bases of the junction unmatched. The length of the CDR3 is 16 residues. Germline CDR1 is SGDLS and CDR2 is YYNGEE. The CDR3 DNA reads as TGTGCCAGCAGCGCTCAGACAGGGTCACACCACTATGGCTACACCTTC. Translation gives CASSAQTGSHHYGYTF.

This rearrangement joins TRBV11-2 to TRBJ2-7; 12 bases match TRBD1. Per germline, CDR1 SGHAT and CDR2 FQNNGV. CDR3 size: 14 residues. V lost 3 bases, J lost 7 bases, and 4 bases stayed unmatched. The CDR3 coding sequence is TGTGCCAGCAGCTTCCGGGACAGGGGGCATGAGCAGTACTTC. Translating it yields CASSFRDRGHEQYF.

The chain recombines TRBV2 with TRBJ1-4, with D tentatively TRBD1 (6 bases). V lost 8 bases to trimming and J lost 8 bases, with 18 bases between them. Germline V gene sequence: CDR1 SNHLY, CDR2 FYNNEI. The CDR3 totals 14 residues. The CDR3, as DNA: TGTGCCAGCTTGGGACAAGCGCTGGGGGAAAAACTGTTTTTT. Protein: CASLGQALGEKLFF.

The chain recombines TRBV4-2 with TRBJ1-1; no reliable D call. The CDR3 runs to 17 residues. V lost 1 base and J 4 bases, leaving 19 bases between the germline ends. Germline assignment: CDR1 LGHNA and CDR2 YNFKEQ. The CDR3 is CASSQGSRGGGGTEAFF. CDR3 nucleotide sequence: TGTGCCAGCAGCCAAGGATCGAGAGGCGGTGGTGGCACTGAAGCTTTCTTT.

This CDR3 reads CATSRDEYGYTF. CDR3 nucleotides: TGTGCCACCAGCAGAGATGAGTATGGCTACACCTTC. The J gene is TRBJ1-2, the V gene TRBV15, with D unclear. The CDR3 totals 12 residues. Trimming removed 0 bases from V and 5 bases from J, with 4 bases in between. Per germline, CDR1 LNHNV and CDR2 YYDKDF (reference sequence). The full variable domain, completed using reference TRBV15 and TRBJ1-2, is DAMVIQNPRYQVTQFGKPVTLSCSQTLNHNVMYWYQQKSSQAPKLLFHYYDKDFNNEADTPDNFQSRRPNTSFCFLDIRSPGLGDTAMYLCATSRDEYGYTFGSGTRLTVV.

The chain combines TRBV13 with TRBJ1-1; D remains ambiguous. The CDR3 loop spans 11 amino acids. Trimming left V 5 bases short and J 7 bases short, with 8 bases between. Germline CDR1 is PRHDT and CDR2 is FYEKMQ (reference sequence). CDR3 DNA: TGTGCCAGCAGCCCCCGGAGTGAAGCTTTCTTT. It is translated as CASSPRSEAFF.

J is TRBJ2-2 and V is TRBV6-4, with D tentatively TRBD1 (5 bases). The CDR3 extends over 14 amino acids. Deletions cut 3 bases from V and 5 bases from J, with 10 bases between. CDR1 is MRHNA, CDR2 SNTAGT, per germline. The CDR3 nucleotides are TGTGCCAGCAGTGATCAGGGATCTACCGGGGAGCTGTTTTTT. Protein product: CASSDQGSTGELFF.

CDR3 residues: CASSIVQGPQHF. CDR3 sequence (DNA): TGTGCCAGTAGTATAGTTCAGGGCCCCCAGCATTTT. The V call is TRBV19, the J call TRBJ1-5; a possible D gene is TRBD1 (5 bases). Germline loops: CDR1 LNHDA, CDR2 SQIVND (reference sequence). Trimming pared 1 base from V and 10 bases from J, leaving 8 bases between. This CDR3 has 12 residues.

This chain connects TRBV5-5 to TRBJ2-7, with 9 nucleotides matching TRBD2. CDR3 size: 18 residues. J gave up 3 bases and V 0 bases, and 13 bases lay outside the gene matches. Germline V CDR1 and CDR2: SGHKS, YYEKEE (reference sequence). This CDR3 reads CASSLVALAGTNLYEQYF. In nucleotides, the CDR3 is TGTGCCAGCAGCTTGGTGGCACTAGCGGGCACTAACCTCTACGAGCAGTACTTC.

The rearrangement joins TRBV27 to TRBJ2-1; 13 bases are shared with TRBD2. This CDR3 has 14 amino acids. V lost 6 bases and J lost 9; bases outside the gene matches: 5. The germline CDR1 and CDR2 sequences are MNHEY and SMNVEV (reference sequence). The CDR3 DNA is TGTGCCAGCAGACCGGGACTAGCGGGAATTGAGCAGTTCTTC. This translates into CASRPGLAGIEQFF.

The chain employs TRBV9 and TRBJ1-2, with no clear D. There are 16 residues in the CDR3. V was clipped by 4 bases and J by 0 bases, with 16 bases between them. Germline loops: CDR1 SGDLS, CDR2 YYNGEE. The CDR3 sequence: CASSPNAGFANYGYTF. The CDR3 nucleotides are TGTGCCAGCAGCCCCAATGCGGGATTCGCTAACTATGGCTACACCTTC. The variable domain in full, completed from reference TRBV9 and TRBJ1-2, reads DSGVTQTPKHLITATGQRVTLRCSPRSGDLSVYWYQQSLDQGLQFLIQYYNGEERAKGNILERFSAQQFPDLHSELNLSSLELGDSALYFCASSPNAGFANYGYTFGSGTRLTVV.

This clone occurred once. The chain combines TRBV28 with TRBJ2-1; 11 bases fit TRBD2. The CDR3 is 15 amino acids. The junction had 4 bases not matched to a gene; V was cut back by 3 bases and J by 6 bases. CDR1 and CDR2 from the germline V gene are MDHEN and SYDVKM. CDR3 coding DNA: TGTGCCAGCAGTTTGGTCACTAGCGGGAGCAATGAGCAGTTCTTC. It codes for CASSLVTSGSNEQFF.

The rearrangement uses TRBV6-2 or TRBV6-3 and TRBJ1-2; TRBD1 aligns across 10 bases. The germline gives CDR1 MNHEY, CDR2 SVGEGT. The V and J ends lost 4 bases and 5 bases, in that order; junction bases with no gene match: 7. CDR3 length: 15 residues. The CDR3 DNA reads as TGTGCCAGCAGTTCCGGGGGACAGGGGTCTTATGGCTACACCTTC. Translated, it gives CASSSGGQGSYGYTF.